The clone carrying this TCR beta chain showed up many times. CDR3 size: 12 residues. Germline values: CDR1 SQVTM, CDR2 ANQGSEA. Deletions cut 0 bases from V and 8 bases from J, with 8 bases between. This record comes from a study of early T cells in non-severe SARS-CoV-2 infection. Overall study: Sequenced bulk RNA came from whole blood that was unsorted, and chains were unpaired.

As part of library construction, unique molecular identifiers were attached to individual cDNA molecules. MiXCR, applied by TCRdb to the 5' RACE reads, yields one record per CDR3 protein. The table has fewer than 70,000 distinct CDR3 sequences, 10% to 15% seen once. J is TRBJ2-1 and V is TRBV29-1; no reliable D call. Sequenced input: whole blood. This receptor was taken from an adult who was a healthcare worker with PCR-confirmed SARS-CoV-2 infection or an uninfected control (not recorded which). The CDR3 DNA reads TGCAGCGTTGAAGATAGGGCCTATGAGCAGTTCTTC. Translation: CSVEDRAYEQFF.